Listed below are T cell receptor beta chains from one sample, sequenced in a study of shared clonotypes between healthy human individuals. Some clones are missing from TCRdb's copy, which holds only in-frame ones; the method was immunoSEQ multiplex PCR. The data show a few million clones, 85% to 95% seen once. Sequenced material: naive CD4+ T cells from PBMCs. The origin of the receptors is a man aged 18 to 30 in good health. Some clones in this sample may be carry-over from other donors' samples. CDR3s include the opening cysteine and the closing phenylalanine or tryptophan.

j_call v_call cdr3_aa
TRBJ1-1 TRBV7-2 CASSLASVTEAFF
TRBJ2-1 TRBV7-6 CASSLQGAIYNEQFF
TRBJ2-5 TRBV7-3 CASSLNPSGETQYF
TRBJ1-2 TRBV6-1 CASSEGGARVGGYTF
TRBJ1-1 TRBV28 CASPRAPGDTEAFF
TRBJ2-7 TRBV28 CASSFDSVRQMEQYF
TRBJ2-5 TRBV19 CASSIRSDAQVGETQYF
TRBJ2-2 TRBV7-3 CASSHLSGRNTGELFF
TRBJ1-1 TRBV4-2 CASSHHQGPAEAFF
TRBJ2-7 TRBV27 CASSPYSGPSYEQYF
TRBJ2-2 TRBV5-1 CASSLGQTNTGELFF
TRBJ2-7 TRBV7-2 CASSLVLAGVEQYF
TRBJ2-7 TRBV19 CASIPLGPYTYEQYF
TRBJ1-4 TRBV6-6 CASSYTGHRNEKLFF
TRBJ2-7 TRBV6-5 CASGGNKIYEQYF
TRBJ2-7 TRBV6-4 CASLGGGLAPSSYEQYF
TRBJ1-1 TRBV5-1 CASSFSQWAEAFF
TRBJ2-2 TRBV15 CATSRDLGVRGTGELFF
TRBJ1-1 TRBV28 CASRQGGGNTEAFF
TRBJ2-1 TRBV19 CASTRGQIYNEQFF
TRBJ1-1 TRBV9 CASSVDPGGWVGTEAFF
TRBJ1-5 TRBV28 CASTPGQHNQPQHF
TRBJ2-3 TRBV5-1 CASSSLAGGTDTQYF
TRBJ2-1 TRBV5-8 CASSYRLAGPNNEQFF
TRBJ2-3 TRBV7-2 CASSRSRQIYSTDTQYF